The source of this T cell receptor beta chain is a study of early T cells in non-severe SARS-CoV-2 infection. Looking at the study overall: Bulk RNA isolated from unsorted whole blood underwent sequencing; chains were not paired. Points from the study as a whole: Anti-spike CD8 responses were favored in VDJdb matching, and private and CD4 specificities were missed.

Each single cDNA molecule received a unique molecular identifier. In TCRdb, the 5' RACE reads were re-called with MiXCR into one record per CDR3 protein. The data show approximately 67,000 distinct CDR3 sequences, roughly 12% seen once. V lost 0 bases, J lost 10 bases, and 5 bases lay in between. The CDR3 spans 11 residues. Germline V gene sequence: CDR1 SGDLS, CDR2 YYNGEE. A note on this clonotype: The antigen remains undetermined.

The chain carries TRBV9 and TRBJ2-1; D remains unclear. The specimen sequenced was whole blood. This TCR derives from an adult who was a healthcare worker with PCR-confirmed SARS-CoV-2 infection or an uninfected control (not recorded which). The CDR3 sequence is CASSVGSEQFF. Here the CDR3 DNA reads TGTGCCAGCAGCGTAGGAAGCGAGCAGTTCTTC.